Reported below is one T cell receptor beta chain. The data were taken from a study of patients and donors after allogeneic stem cell transplantation. TCRdb reprocessed the RT-PCR reads with MiXCR, giving one entry per CDR3 protein. The table includes under 200,000 distinct CDR3 sequences, approximately 30% detected once. Germline V gene sequence: CDR1 LGHNA, CDR2 YNFKEQ. V was shortened by 0 bases and J by 3 bases, with 6 bases between the two germline ends. This CDR3 comprises 15 residues. The sample was blood, either unsorted or a sorted T cell fraction (not recorded which). This clonotype originated in a human donor who was either an allogeneic HSCT recipient or a stem cell or donor lymphocyte infusion donor (not recorded which). It is not recorded whose cells these are; they may come from a transplant donor. This chain joins TRBV4-2 and TRBJ1-6; D uncertain. The DNA for the CDR3 is TGTGCCAGCAGCCAAGAAGGCAACTATAATTCACCCCTCCACTTT. It specifies CASSQEGNYNSPLHF.